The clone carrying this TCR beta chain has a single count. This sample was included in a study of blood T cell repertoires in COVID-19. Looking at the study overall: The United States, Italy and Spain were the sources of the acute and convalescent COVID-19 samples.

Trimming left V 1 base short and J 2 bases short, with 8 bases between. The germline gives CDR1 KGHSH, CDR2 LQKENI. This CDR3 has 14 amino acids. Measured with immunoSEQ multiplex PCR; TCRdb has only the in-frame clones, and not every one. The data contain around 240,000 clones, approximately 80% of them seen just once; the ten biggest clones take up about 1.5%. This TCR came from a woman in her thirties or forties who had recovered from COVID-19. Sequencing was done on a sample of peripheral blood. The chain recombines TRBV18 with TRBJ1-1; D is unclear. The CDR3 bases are TGTGCCAGCTCACCACGGGAGGGAAACACTGAAGCTTTCTTT. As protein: CASSPREGNTEAFF.